The 19 T cell receptor beta chains presented below share a single source sample, sequenced in a study of breast tumors, draining lymph nodes, adjacent tissues. MiXCR was run by TCRdb on the multiplex PCR reads, yielding one entry per CDR3 protein. The profile shows 60,000 to 75,000 distinct CDR3 sequences, roughly 59% of them singletons. Sequencing was done on a sample of breast tumor tissue. The receptors come from a female donor with breast cancer. Some clones in this sample may be carry-over from other donors' samples.

This clonotype was counted at least ten times. The rearrangement links TRBV4-2 to TRBJ1-6; D may be TRBD1 (6 bases). The V end lost 0 bases, the J end lost 7 bases, and 13 bases lay between the germline ends. This CDR3 spans 16 amino acids. Looked up from germline, CDR1 is LGHNA and CDR2 is YNFKEQ. CDR3 loop: CASSQDGGGDNSPLHF. CDR3 nucleotides: TGTGCCAGCAGCCAAGATGGGGGCGGGGACAATTCACCCCTCCACTTT.

This chain links TRBV19 with TRBJ1-5, with a weak D call TRBD1 (5 bases). The CDR3 has 14 amino acids. The germline V and J ends were trimmed by 10 bases and 2 bases, with 15 bases remaining between them. CDR1 and CDR2 (germline): LNHDA, SQIVND (reference sequence). CDR3 residues: CATQSQGGNQPQHF. Here the CDR3 DNA reads TGTGCCACCCAAAGTCAGGGAGGCAATCAGCCCCAGCATTTT.

The J gene is TRBJ2-7, the V gene TRBV6-4; D gene unclear. Germline V gives CDR1 MRHNA, CDR2 SNTAGT. Trimming stripped 6 bases from V and 2 bases from J, with 14 bases between. The CDR3 sequence is 14 residues long. CDR3 nucleotide sequence: TGTGCCAGCAGCTCTATGGGCCCTGCCTACGAGCAGTACTTC. It specifies CASSSMGPAYEQYF.

Written as DNA, the CDR3 is TGTGCCAGCAGCACCGGGACTAGCGCGAGGGAGCAGTACTTC. Its protein product is CASSTGTSAREQYF. The chain employs TRBV7-3 and TRBJ2-7; 10 positions match TRBD2. The CDR3 has 14 residues. J gave up 7 bases and V 5 bases, and 8 bases lay outside the gene matches. Germline assignment: CDR1 SGHTA and CDR2 FQGTGA.

V usage is TRBV15 and J usage is TRBJ2-5; TRBD2 aligns across 11 bases. The CDR3 runs 15 residues. CDR1 is LNHNV and CDR2 is YYDKDF in the germline V gene (reference sequence). V lost 2 bases, J lost 5 bases, and 4 bases stayed unmatched. This CDR3 reads CATSRPGLAVETQYF. CDR3 nucleotide sequence: TGTGCCACCAGCAGACCGGGACTAGCGGTGGAGACCCAGTACTTC.

This clonotype was seen repeatedly, ten times or more. This sequence joins TRBV20-1 and TRBJ1-3; the D is unclear. The V and J ends lost 6 bases and 0 bases respectively, with 6 bases between them. Per the germline V gene, CDR1 is DFQATT and CDR2 is SNEGSKA (reference sequence). CDR3 length: 12 residues. CDR3 amino acids: CSAGYSGNTIYF. The CDR3 DNA reads as TGCAGTGCCGGGTACTCTGGAAACACCATATATTTT.

This clonotype has more than one count but fewer than ten. At one end the junction does not follow the germline gene, possibly because of a read error. The rearrangement joins TRBV2 to TRBJ2-5, with 7 bases fitting TRBD2. The CDR3 runs 15 residues. The V gene's germline CDR1 is SNHLY and CDR2 FYNNEI. The CDR3 loop reads CATSKGTSAGETQYF. DNA for the CDR3: TGTGCCACCAGTAAAGGAACTAGCGCTGGAGAGACCCAGTACTTC.

This clonotype was detected many times. The V call is TRBV3-2, the J call TRBJ2-1; the DNA was not compared with TRBD1, the D call given in the table. TRBV3-2 is described as a pseudogene. The CDR3 is 17 amino acids. DNA for the CDR3: TGTGCCAGCAGCAAAAACAGGGGGCATCGCTCCTACAATGAGCAGTTCTTC. This gives the protein CASSKNRGHRSYNEQFF.

This clonotype was seen once. An end of the junction differs from the germline gene, which may be a read error. This rearrangement joins TRBV9 to TRBJ2-2; possible D gene TRBD2, 6 bases. Per the germline V gene, CDR1 is SGDLS and CDR2 is YYNGEE. The CDR3 runs 16 residues. The CDR3 reads CASSLWTGVNAGELFF. DNA for the CDR3: TGTGCCAGCAGCCTGTGGACGGGGGTGAACGCCGGGGAGCTGTTTTTT.

The chain joins TRBV7-6 to TRBJ2-2; weak D call: TRBD1 (6 bases). The V end was cut by 5 bases, the J end by 4 bases, with 14 bases between. This CDR3 spans 15 amino acids. The germline gives CDR1 SGHVS, CDR2 FNYEAQ. The CDR3 DNA is TGTGCCAGCAGCAGGGACACCGCGGGCACCGGGGAGCTGTTTTTT. The encoded protein is CASSRDTAGTGELFF.

This clonotype was seen ten or more times. V and J are TRBV12-3 or TRBV12-4 and TRBJ2-3, with 8 bases aligning to TRBD1. Trimming removed 7 bases from V and 3 bases from J; junction bases left unmatched: 12. The CDR3 covers 16 residues. CDR3 sequence reads: CASNTGGGLGTDTQYF. The CDR3 DNA is TGTGCCAGCAACACAGGGGGAGGCCTCGGTACAGATACGCAGTATTTT.

V is TRBV20-1 and J is TRBJ2-3; weak D call: TRBD1 (6 bases). This CDR3 comprises 13 residues. CDR1 and CDR2 (germline): DFQATT, SNEGSKA (reference sequence). The ends were cut back, 1 base at V and 6 bases at J, with 11 bases in the middle. CDR3 bases: TGCAGTGCTAGAGTCAGGGGCGGTGATACGCAGTATTTT. It yields the protein CSARVRGGDTQYF.

This sequence joins TRBV2 and TRBJ1-5, with no clear D. Germline V gene sequence: CDR1 SNHLY, CDR2 FYNNEI. The CDR3 is 14 amino acids. Trimming took 3 bases from V and 1 from J, leaving 7 bases between them. CDR3 DNA sequence: TGTGCCAGCAGTGAGGGTACGAGCAATCAGCCCCAGCATTTT. Its translation: CASSEGTSNQPQHF.

This clonotype was recorded a few times. A much bigger clone sits one base away, suggesting this may be a read error. The chain recombines TRBV11-2 with TRBJ1-2; D is uncertain. The CDR3 length is 13 residues. CDR1 SGHAT and CDR2 FQNNGV come from the germline V gene. The V gene lost 1 base and the J gene lost 13 bases, with 16 bases spanning the gap. The CDR3 DNA follows: TGTGCCAGCAGCTTAGGGCCCATGGCGGATCCCACCTTC. Protein product: CASSLGPMADPTF.

This chain connects TRBV20-1 to TRBJ2-7; D gene unclear. The CDR3 is 13 residues long. CDR1 is DFQATT, CDR2 SNEGSKA, per germline (reference sequence). V was cut by 5 bases and J by 0 bases, with 11 bases left in between. The CDR3 coding sequence is TGCAGTGCTGTAGCTATCAGCTCCTACGAGCAGTACTTC. The encoded protein is CSAVAISSYEQYF.

This chain connects TRBV12-3 or TRBV12-4 to TRBJ1-6; D not certain. CDR3 length equals 14 residues. V gave up 5 bases and J gave up 6 bases, with 11 bases separating them. The DNA for the CDR3 is TGTGCCAGCAGTCCCGGGATGCTTAATTCACCCCTCCACTTT. It encodes CASSPGMLNSPLHF.

This clonotype was detected ten times or more. The chain has TRBV6-5 and TRBJ1-4, with unresolved D. V dropped 5 bases and J dropped 9 bases, with 13 bases sitting between them. CDR1 MNHEY and CDR2 SVGAGI come from the germline V gene. The CDR3 consists of 13 residues. CDR3 bases: TGTGCCAGCAGTCCCCGGAGGGATCAAAAACTGTTTTTT. Translated, it gives CASSPRRDQKLFF.

V and J are TRBV10-3 and TRBJ1-1, with D maybe TRBD1 (5 bases). V lost 7 bases and J lost 5, with 14 bases in between. CDR1 and CDR2 from the germline V gene are ENHRY and SYGVKD. This CDR3 region has 13 residues. As DNA, the CDR3 is TGTGCCATCATCGGGCAGGGCGAGACTGAAGCTTTCTTT. Translated, it gives CAIIGQGETEAFF.

V and J are TRBV24-1 and TRBJ2-3, with 12 bases that match TRBD2. From germline, CDR1 is KGHDR and CDR2 SFDVKD. The CDR3 covers 15 residues. Trimming took 7 bases from V and 3 from J; bases not matched to a gene: 4. In nucleotides, the CDR3 is TGTGCCACCAGCTCCGGACTAGCGGGAACAGATACGCAGTATTTT. It is translated as CATSSGLAGTDTQYF.